This TCR beta chain was captured by sequencing in a study of T-cell memory formation after mild COVID-19. This clonotype was picked up many times. The antigen is undetermined. TCRdb fed the 5' RACE reads into MiXCR, producing one record per CDR3 protein. The data contain about 140,000 distinct CDR3 sequences, roughly 13% of them seen just once; the ten biggest clones take up about 30%. Study outcomes and limitations: Pre-infection memory harbored some responding clones, suggesting cross-reactive memory joined.

V was shortened by 6 bases and J by 0 bases, with 12 bases between the two germline ends. Germline V gives CDR1 SQVTM, CDR2 ANQGSEA. There are 14 residues in the CDR3. V usage is TRBV29-1 and J usage is TRBJ2-1; D is undetermined. The TCR originated in an adult woman who had mild COVID-19 (a few samples of this study predate the infection). Cell type and time point are not known. Sequences were obtained from PBMCs or a T cell subset sorted from them (not recorded which). The CDR3 bases are TGCAGCGTGTCACCTGTACGCTCCTACAATGAGCAGTTCTTC. It translates to CSVSPVRSYNEQFF.